A single T cell receptor beta chain is shown here with its context. Its antigen remains unidentified. This specimen comes from a study of identical twins. The CDR3 consists of 15 residues. The germline V gene has CDR1 MNHEY and CDR2 SVGEGT. After removal of 6 bases from V and 8 bases from J, the junction contained 13 bases not matched to a gene. TCRdb re-derived calls from the 5' RACE reads in MiXCR, one entry per CDR3 protein. The table records around 690,000 distinct CDR3 sequences, 21% of them present only once. Regarding the study as a whole: Donors were not followed over many years; analysis was cross-sectional.

These data also formed part of another study, on T cells expressing NK-cell markers.

The sequencing sample was made of PBMCs. The chain combines TRBV6-2 or TRBV6-3 with TRBJ2-3; 8 nucleotides match TRBD2. This clonotype was obtained from a woman aged 18-30 years in good health. The CDR3 DNA follows: TGTGCCAGCAGACGCGAGACTAGCGCTACCGGTACGCAGTATTTT. Its translation is CASRRETSATGTQYF.